These 4 T cell receptor beta chains came from one sample sequenced in a study of blood T cells in healthy people across ages. For the second PCR, which ran for roughly 6 to 11 cycles, a sample-barcoded 5' primer and a J-beta primer mix were used. TCRdb reanalysed the 5' RACE reads using MiXCR and keeps one entry per CDR3 protein. The sample lists about 1.8 million distinct CDR3 sequences; roughly 49% were seen once. What was sequenced was blood. These receptors all come from a woman in her thirties or forties in good health.

This clonotype was seen more than once but under ten times. The J gene is TRBJ1-5, the V gene TRBV5-6; tentative D call: TRBD1 (5 bases). The germline V gene encodes CDR1 SGHDT and CDR2 YYEEEE. This CDR3 comprises 16 residues. The germline V and J ends were trimmed by 0 bases and 2 bases, with 12 bases remaining between them. CDR3 sequence: CASSLGGPRGNQPQHF. For the CDR3, the DNA is TGTGCCAGCAGCTTGGGGGGACCTCGGGGCAATCAGCCCCAGCATTTT. Drawing the rest from reference TRBV5-6 and TRBJ1-5, the complete variable domain is DAGVTQSPTHLIKTRGQQVTLRCSPKSGHDTVSWYQQALGQGPQFIFQYYEEEERQRGNFPDRFSGHQFPNYSSELNVNALLLGDSALYLCASSLGGPRGNQPQHFGDGTRLSIL.

This clonotype was observed a few times. V is TRBV18 and J is TRBJ2-1; 13 nucleotides agree with TRBD2. The CDR3 contains 17 residues. Germline-derived CDR1 and CDR2 are KGHSH and LQKENI. V shed 0 bases and J 8 bases; nucleotides not matched to a gene: 7. DNA for the CDR3: TGTGCCAGCTCACCACCCCGACTAGCGGGGGGTGGGTATGAGCAGTTCTTC. It codes for CASSPPRLAGGGYEQFF.

The genes are TRBV4-1 and TRBJ2-7, with D unresolved. The germline gives CDR1 MGHRA, CDR2 YSYEKL. The CDR3 totals 15 residues. V lost 1 base and J lost 0, with 10 bases in between. The CDR3 reads CASSQGAGTSYEQYF. The CDR3 DNA reads TGCGCCAGCAGCCAAGGAGCCGGCACCTCCTACGAGCAGTACTTC.

The chain uses TRBV14 and TRBJ2-5; D call uncertain. V dropped 4 bases and J dropped 5 bases, with 11 bases sitting between them. The V gene's germline CDR1 is SGHDN and CDR2 FVKESK. This CDR3 has 13 amino acids. CDR3 DNA: TGTGCCAGCAGCCCCTCCCTGAGGGAGACCCAGTACTTC. Protein: CASSPSLRETQYF.